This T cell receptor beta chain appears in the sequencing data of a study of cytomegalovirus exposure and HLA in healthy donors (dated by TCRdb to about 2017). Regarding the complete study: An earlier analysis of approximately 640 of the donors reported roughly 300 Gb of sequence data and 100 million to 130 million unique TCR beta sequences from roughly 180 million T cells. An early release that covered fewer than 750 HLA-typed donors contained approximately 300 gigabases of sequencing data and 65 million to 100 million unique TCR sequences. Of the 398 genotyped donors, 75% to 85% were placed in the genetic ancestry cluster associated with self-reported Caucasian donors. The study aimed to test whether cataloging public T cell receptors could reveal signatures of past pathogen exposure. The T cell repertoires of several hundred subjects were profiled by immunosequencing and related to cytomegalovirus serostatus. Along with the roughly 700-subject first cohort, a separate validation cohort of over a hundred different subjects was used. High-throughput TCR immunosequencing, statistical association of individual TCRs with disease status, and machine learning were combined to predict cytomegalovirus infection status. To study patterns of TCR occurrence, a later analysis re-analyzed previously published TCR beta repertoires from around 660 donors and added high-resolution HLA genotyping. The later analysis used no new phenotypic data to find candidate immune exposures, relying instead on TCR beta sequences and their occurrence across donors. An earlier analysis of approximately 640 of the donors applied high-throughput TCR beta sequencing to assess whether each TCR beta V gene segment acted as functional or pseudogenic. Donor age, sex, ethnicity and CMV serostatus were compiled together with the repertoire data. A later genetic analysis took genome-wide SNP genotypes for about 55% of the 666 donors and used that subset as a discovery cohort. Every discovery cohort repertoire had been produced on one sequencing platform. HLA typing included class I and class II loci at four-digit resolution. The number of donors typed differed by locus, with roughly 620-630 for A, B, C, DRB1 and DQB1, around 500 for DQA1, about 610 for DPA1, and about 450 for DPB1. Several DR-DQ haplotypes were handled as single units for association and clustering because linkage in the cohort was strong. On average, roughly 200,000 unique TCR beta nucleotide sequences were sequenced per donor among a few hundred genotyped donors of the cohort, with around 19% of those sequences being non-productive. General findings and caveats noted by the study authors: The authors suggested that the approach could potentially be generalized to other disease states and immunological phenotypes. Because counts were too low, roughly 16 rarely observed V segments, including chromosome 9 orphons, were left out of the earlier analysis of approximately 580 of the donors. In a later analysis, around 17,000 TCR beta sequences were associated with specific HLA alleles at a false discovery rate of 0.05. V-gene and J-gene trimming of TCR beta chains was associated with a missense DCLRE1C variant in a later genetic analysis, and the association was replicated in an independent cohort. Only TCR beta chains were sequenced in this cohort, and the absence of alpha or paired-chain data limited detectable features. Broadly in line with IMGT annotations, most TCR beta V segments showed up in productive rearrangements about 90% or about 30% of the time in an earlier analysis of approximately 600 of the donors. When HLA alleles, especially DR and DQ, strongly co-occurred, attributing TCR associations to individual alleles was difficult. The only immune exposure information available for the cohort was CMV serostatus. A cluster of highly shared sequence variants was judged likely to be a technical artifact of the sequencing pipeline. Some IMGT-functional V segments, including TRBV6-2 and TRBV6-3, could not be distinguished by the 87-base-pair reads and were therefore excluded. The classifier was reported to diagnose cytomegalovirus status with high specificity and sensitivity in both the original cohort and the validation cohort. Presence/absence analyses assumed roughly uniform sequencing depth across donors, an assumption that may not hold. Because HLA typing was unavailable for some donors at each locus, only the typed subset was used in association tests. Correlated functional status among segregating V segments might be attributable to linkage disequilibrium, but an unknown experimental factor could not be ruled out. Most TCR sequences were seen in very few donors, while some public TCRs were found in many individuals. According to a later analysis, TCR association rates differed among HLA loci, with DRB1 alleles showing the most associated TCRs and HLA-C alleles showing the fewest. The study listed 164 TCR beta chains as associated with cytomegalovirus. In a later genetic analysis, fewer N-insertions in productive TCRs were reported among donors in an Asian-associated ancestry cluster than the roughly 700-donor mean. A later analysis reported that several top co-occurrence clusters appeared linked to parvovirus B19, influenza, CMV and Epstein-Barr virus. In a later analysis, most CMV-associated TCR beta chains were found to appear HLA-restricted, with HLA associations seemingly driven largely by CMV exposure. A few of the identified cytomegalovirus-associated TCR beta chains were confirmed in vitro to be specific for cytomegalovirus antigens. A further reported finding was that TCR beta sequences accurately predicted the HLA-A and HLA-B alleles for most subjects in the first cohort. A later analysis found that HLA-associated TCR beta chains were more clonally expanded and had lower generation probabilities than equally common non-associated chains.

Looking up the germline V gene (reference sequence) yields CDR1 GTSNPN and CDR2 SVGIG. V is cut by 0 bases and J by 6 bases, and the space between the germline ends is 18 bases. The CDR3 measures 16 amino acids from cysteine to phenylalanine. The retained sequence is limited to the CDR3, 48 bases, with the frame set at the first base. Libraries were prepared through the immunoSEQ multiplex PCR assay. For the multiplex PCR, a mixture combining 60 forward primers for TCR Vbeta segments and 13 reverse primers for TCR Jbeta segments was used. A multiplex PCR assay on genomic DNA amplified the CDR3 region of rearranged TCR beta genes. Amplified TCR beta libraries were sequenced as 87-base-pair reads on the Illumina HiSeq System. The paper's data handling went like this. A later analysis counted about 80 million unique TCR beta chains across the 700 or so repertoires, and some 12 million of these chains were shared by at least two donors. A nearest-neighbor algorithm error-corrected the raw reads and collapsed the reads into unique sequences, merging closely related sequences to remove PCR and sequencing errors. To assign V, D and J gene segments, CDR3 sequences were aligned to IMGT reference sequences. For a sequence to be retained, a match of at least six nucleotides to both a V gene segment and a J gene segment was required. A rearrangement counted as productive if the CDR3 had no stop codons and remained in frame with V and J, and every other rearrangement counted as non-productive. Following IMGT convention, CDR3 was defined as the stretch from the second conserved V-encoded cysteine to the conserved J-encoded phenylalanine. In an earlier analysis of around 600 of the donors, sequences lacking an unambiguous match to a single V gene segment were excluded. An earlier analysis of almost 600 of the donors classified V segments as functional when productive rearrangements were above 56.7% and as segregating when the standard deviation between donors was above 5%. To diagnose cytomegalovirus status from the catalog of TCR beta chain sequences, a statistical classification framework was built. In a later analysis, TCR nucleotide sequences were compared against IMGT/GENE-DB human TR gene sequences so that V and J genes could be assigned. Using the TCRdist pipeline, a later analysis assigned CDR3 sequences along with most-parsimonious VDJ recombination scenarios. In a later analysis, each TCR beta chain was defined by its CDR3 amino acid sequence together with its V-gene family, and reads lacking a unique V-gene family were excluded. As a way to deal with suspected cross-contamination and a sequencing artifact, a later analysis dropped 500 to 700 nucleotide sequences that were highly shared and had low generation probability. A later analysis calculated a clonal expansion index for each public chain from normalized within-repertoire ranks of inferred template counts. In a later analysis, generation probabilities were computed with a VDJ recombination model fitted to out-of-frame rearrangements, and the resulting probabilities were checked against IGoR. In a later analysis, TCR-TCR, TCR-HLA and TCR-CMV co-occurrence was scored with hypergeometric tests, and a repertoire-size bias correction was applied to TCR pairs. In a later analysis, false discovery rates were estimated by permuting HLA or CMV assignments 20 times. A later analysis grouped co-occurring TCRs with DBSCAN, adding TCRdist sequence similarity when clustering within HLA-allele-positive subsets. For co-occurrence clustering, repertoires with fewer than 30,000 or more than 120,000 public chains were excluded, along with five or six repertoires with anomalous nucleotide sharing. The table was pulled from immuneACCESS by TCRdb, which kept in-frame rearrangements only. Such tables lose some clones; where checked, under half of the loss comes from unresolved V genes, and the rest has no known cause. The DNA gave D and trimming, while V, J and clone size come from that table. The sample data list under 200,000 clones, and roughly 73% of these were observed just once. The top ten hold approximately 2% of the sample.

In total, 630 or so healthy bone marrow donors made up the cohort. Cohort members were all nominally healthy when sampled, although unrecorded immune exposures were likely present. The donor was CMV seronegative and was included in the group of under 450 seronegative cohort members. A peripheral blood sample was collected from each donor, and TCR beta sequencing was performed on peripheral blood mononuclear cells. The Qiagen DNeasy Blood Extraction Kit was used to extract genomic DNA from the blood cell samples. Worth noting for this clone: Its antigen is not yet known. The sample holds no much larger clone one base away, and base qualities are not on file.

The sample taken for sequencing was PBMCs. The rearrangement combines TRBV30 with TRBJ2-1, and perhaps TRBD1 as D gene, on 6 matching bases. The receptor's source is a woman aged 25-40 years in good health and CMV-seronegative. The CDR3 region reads CAWSVVGAPGPNEQFF. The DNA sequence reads TGTGCCTGGAGTGTAGTGGGGGCCCCCGGCCCCAATGAGCAGTTCTTC. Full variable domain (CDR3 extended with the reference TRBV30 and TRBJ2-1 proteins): SQTIHQWPATLVQPVGSPLSLECTVEGTSNPNLYWYRQAAGRGLQLLFYSVGIGQISSEVPQNLSASRPQDRQFILSSKKLLLSDSGFYLCAWSVVGAPGPNEQFFGPGTRLTVL.